This is a list of T cell receptor beta chains from one sample in a study of cytomegalovirus exposure and HLA in healthy donors. Profiling relied on immunoSEQ multiplex PCR, and the TCRdb table lists in-frame clones only, not all of them. Found here are nearly 100,000 clones, roughly 10% of them singletons; the top ten hold about 5%. Sequencing input: PBMCs. Source of these receptors: a man in his fifties in good health and CMV-seropositive. Each CDR3 is given with its conserved first and last residue. Fields, in order: clone size, J gene, V gene, D gene, CDR3 DNA, CDR3 protein. The D gene is left open where the match is weak. Where a row states a size, it is once, few, many or the class of an expanded clone; other rows omit it.

.	TRBJ2-1	TRBV4-2	TRBD2	TGTGCCAGCAGCCAAGATGACAGGACTAGCGGGAGGTCGAATGAGCAGTTCTTC	CASSQDDRTSGRSNEQFF
few	TRBJ2-5	TRBV29-1	.	TGCAGCGTTCTTGGCGGTGAGGATGTAGAGACCCAGTACTTC	CSVLGGEDVETQYF
few	TRBJ1-4	TRBV25-1	.	TGTGCCAGCAGTGCGGGTTCCCCACGGGATGAAAAACTGTTTTTT	CASSAGSPRDEKLFF
.	TRBJ2-7	TRBV5-4	TRBD1	TGTGCCAGCAGCTTTGACAGGGACTACGAGCAGTACTTC	CASSFDRDYEQYF
few	TRBJ2-2	TRBV7-8	TRBD2	TGTGCCAGCAGATTTGAAAGGACTAGTAACACCGGGGAGCTGTTTTTT	CASRFERTSNTGELFF
few	TRBJ2-3	TRBV4-1	.	TGCGCCAGCAGCCAAGATCGGTCATCAACAGATACGCAGTATTTT	CASSQDRSSTDTQYF
few	TRBJ1-2	TRBV28	TRBD1	TGTGCCAGCAGCCCCCCACCGGGACAGCTCTATGGCTACACCTTC	CASSPPPGQLYGYTF
few	TRBJ1-4	TRBV18	.	TGTGCCAGCTCACCCCAGGCTAATGAAAAACTGTTTTTT	CASSPQANEKLFF
few	TRBJ2-7	TRBV28	TRBD2	TGTGCCAGCAGTTTTGGGCTAGCGGGAGCCGACGAGCAGTACTTC	CASSFGLAGADEQYF
.	TRBJ2-7	TRBV9	.	TGTGCCAGCAGCGTAGACTTCGGGGCCTACGAGCAGTACTTC	CASSVDFGAYEQYF
.	TRBJ1-1	TRBV9	TRBD1	TGTGCCAGCAGCATCGACAGGGGCACTGAAGCTTTCTTT	CASSIDRGTEAFF
.	TRBJ1-1	TRBV7-8	TRBD1	TGTGCCAGCAGCAAATGGACAGGGATTATGAACACTGAAGCTTTCTTT	CASSKWTGIMNTEAFF
few	TRBJ1-1	TRBV10-1	.	TGCGCCAGCAGTGAGAATAATGAAGCTTTCTTT	CASSENNEAFF
.	TRBJ1-6	TRBV25-1	.	TGTGCCAGCCAAGAGGGCGGTAATTCACCCCTCCACTTT	CASQEGGNSPLHF
.	TRBJ2-2	TRBV28	.	TGTGCCAGCAGCCTACGTTATACCGGGGAGCTGTTTTTT	CASSLRYTGELFF
.	TRBJ2-2	TRBV13	.	TGTGCCAGCAGCCCCCCGGGGTCCTCCGGGGAGCTGTTTTTT	CASSPPGSSGELFF
.	TRBJ1-2	TRBV28	.	TGTGCCAGCAGGGAGTTCTATGGCTACACCTTC	CASREFYGYTF
.	TRBJ2-1	TRBV27	TRBD2	TGTGCCAGCGGCCCCCTAGGGACTAACTCCTACAATGAGCAGTTCTTC	CASGPLGTNSYNEQFF
.	TRBJ1-5	TRBV5-1	.	TGCGCCAGCAGCCTATCAGGGATTGGCAATCAGCCCCAGCATTTT	CASSLSGIGNQPQHF
.	TRBJ2-1	TRBV27	.	TGTGCCAGCAGTCCCCTCCCGAGCTTTTCCTACAATGAGCAGTTCTTC	CASSPLPSFSYNEQFF